This record covers a single TCR beta chain. Antigen specificity is unknown. The data stem from a study of a mutant IDH1 vaccine in newly diagnosed glioma. Per the germline V gene, CDR1 is MNHNY and CDR2 is SVGAGI (reference sequence). The CDR3 runs to 15 residues. The V gene end was trimmed by 8 bases and the J gene end by 2 bases; junction bases not matched to a gene: 9. Method: immunoSEQ multiplex PCR; TCRdb's copy keeps in-frame clones and lacks some. This sample yields 110,000 or so clones, of which 85% to 90% are seen a single time; roughly 0.65% belongs to the top ten. As to time point: week 11, during vaccination. In every dose of vaccine, 300 ug of mutant IDH1 20-mer peptide was given alongside topical imiquimod.

The material was PBMCs, obtained from a glioma patient whose treatment included an IDH1 peptide vaccine. The chain has TRBV6-6 and TRBJ2-1; 7 bases agree with TRBD2. This TCR was recovered from a woman aged 50 to 65 with glioma. The CDR3 bases are TGTGCCAGCGGACACAGCGGGACTACCTACAATGAGCAGTTCTTC. Translating it yields CASGHSGTTYNEQFF.